The rows below give T cell receptor beta chains drawn from one sample of a study of shared clonotypes between healthy human individuals. This table comes from immunoSEQ multiplex PCR, and its TCRdb copy is limited to in-frame clones, with some not included. The sample lists about 1.5 million clones, about 98% occurring once. The specimen sequenced was naive CD4+ T cells sorted from blood. The source of these receptors is a man under 40 in good health. The CDR3 runs from the conserved cysteine through the conserved F or W. Each record gives: CDR3 DNA, CDR3 protein, J gene, V gene, clone size, D gene. The D gene is left open where the match is weak. Size tells how often a clone was seen (once, few, many) or the class of an expanded clone, and some rows leave it out.

CDR3nt: TGTGCCAGTAGTCGGGACAGGGATGCCTACGAGCAGTACTTC; CDR3aa: CASSRDRDAYEQYF; j_gene: TRBJ2-7; v_gene: TRBV19; abundance: .; d_gene: TRBD1
CDR3nt: TGTGCCAGCAGACCTCCGGGACAGGGTCACCACGAGCAGTACTTC; CDR3aa: CASRPPGQGHHEQYF; j_gene: TRBJ2-7; v_gene: TRBV6-5; abundance: .; d_gene: TRBD1
CDR3nt: TGCGCCAGCAGCTTGGGACAGTACGAGAGTGAGCAGTTCTTC; CDR3aa: CASSLGQYESEQFF; j_gene: TRBJ2-1; v_gene: TRBV5-1; abundance: .; d_gene: .
CDR3nt: TGTGCCAGCTCACCACCTCAGGGGGCTAGGGTCACTGAAGCTTTCTTT; CDR3aa: CASSPPQGARVTEAFF; j_gene: TRBJ1-1; v_gene: TRBV18; abundance: .; d_gene: TRBD1
CDR3nt: TGTGCCAGCTCACCACGGACGGAGGACCCTTATAGCAATCAGCCCCAGCATTTT; CDR3aa: CASSPRTEDPYSNQPQHF; j_gene: TRBJ1-5; v_gene: TRBV18; abundance: .; d_gene: .
CDR3nt: TGTGCCAGCAGTCCATCCGTGCGGGAGCTGTTTTTT; CDR3aa: CASSPSVRELFF; j_gene: TRBJ2-2; v_gene: TRBV6-1; abundance: .; d_gene: .
CDR3nt: TGTGCCAGTAGGGTTTCCGGGACACCTCTCATGAACACTGAAGCTTTCTTT; CDR3aa: CASRVSGTPLMNTEAFF; j_gene: TRBJ1-1; v_gene: TRBV19; abundance: .; d_gene: .
CDR3nt: TGCGCCAGCAGCCTTTTACAGGGAGAAGCTTTCTTT; CDR3aa: CASSLLQGEAFF; j_gene: TRBJ1-1; v_gene: TRBV5-1; abundance: .; d_gene: .
CDR3nt: TGTGCCACCGTGACTAGCGGGAGGGTAGTTTACGAGCAGTACTTC; CDR3aa: CATVTSGRVVYEQYF; j_gene: TRBJ2-7; v_gene: TRBV28; abundance: .; d_gene: TRBD2
CDR3nt: TGTGCCAGCAGCTTAGGCGCTTTTGCAACTAATGAAAAACTGTTTTTT; CDR3aa: CASSLGAFATNEKLFF; j_gene: TRBJ1-4; v_gene: TRBV7-6; abundance: .; d_gene: .
CDR3nt: TGTGCCAGCAGAGGAACAGAGTTCACCGGGGAGCTGTTTTTT; CDR3aa: CASRGTEFTGELFF; j_gene: TRBJ2-2; v_gene: TRBV2; abundance: .; d_gene: .
CDR3nt: TGTGCCAGCAGCTCCCCGGCCCAAGAGACCCAGTACTTC; CDR3aa: CASSSPAQETQYF; j_gene: TRBJ2-5; v_gene: TRBV5-4; abundance: .; d_gene: .
CDR3nt: TGTGCCAGCTCACCAGGGGCACAGGGATACACTGAAGCTTTCTTT; CDR3aa: CASSPGAQGYTEAFF; j_gene: TRBJ1-1; v_gene: TRBV18; abundance: .; d_gene: .
CDR3nt: TGTGCCACCTCCGGGCGGGGCTTTCACGACACCGGGGAGCTGTTTTTT; CDR3aa: CATSGRGFHDTGELFF; j_gene: TRBJ2-2; v_gene: TRBV18; abundance: .; d_gene: .
CDR3nt: TGCAGCGGAGATGGGCGCGGGACCTACAATGAGCAGTTCTTC; CDR3aa: CSGDGRGTYNEQFF; j_gene: TRBJ2-1; v_gene: TRBV29-1; abundance: .; d_gene: .
CDR3nt: TGTGCCAGCAGCGAGGGGGGTACTGAAGCTTTCTTT; CDR3aa: CASSEGGTEAFF; j_gene: TRBJ1-1; v_gene: TRBV9; abundance: once; d_gene: .
CDR3nt: TGTGCCAGCAGCGTATCCCCGGGACAGGGGGCTGGGGAGACCCAGTACTTC; CDR3aa: CASSVSPGQGAGETQYF; j_gene: TRBJ2-5; v_gene: TRBV9; abundance: .; d_gene: TRBD1
CDR3nt: TGCGCCAGCAGTGGAGACCGCGCAACTAATGAAAAACTGTTTTTT; CDR3aa: CASSGDRATNEKLFF; j_gene: TRBJ1-4; v_gene: TRBV4-1; abundance: once; d_gene: .
CDR3nt: TGTGCCAGCAACCCGGAGGTGGGAGAGACCCAGTACTTC; CDR3aa: CASNPEVGETQYF; j_gene: TRBJ2-5; v_gene: TRBV2; abundance: .; d_gene: .
CDR3nt: TGTGCCACAACTGACAGGGGCGGGGAGACCCAGTACTTC; CDR3aa: CATTDRGGETQYF; j_gene: TRBJ2-5; v_gene: TRBV7-9; abundance: .; d_gene: TRBD1
CDR3nt: TGTGCCAGCAGAACTGGGGGGGGACGCCCCATCGAAGCTTTCTTT; CDR3aa: CASRTGGGRPIEAFF; j_gene: TRBJ1-1; v_gene: TRBV5-4; abundance: .; d_gene: .
CDR3nt: TGTGCCAGCCGGCCTGAGCAGTTCTTC; CDR3aa: CASRPEQFF; j_gene: TRBJ2-1; v_gene: TRBV7-9; abundance: .; d_gene: .
CDR3nt: TGTGCCAGCAGCTTGAGTAGCGGGAGCTACAATGAGCAGTTCTTC; CDR3aa: CASSLSSGSYNEQFF; j_gene: TRBJ2-1; v_gene: TRBV5-4; abundance: .; d_gene: TRBD2
CDR3nt: TGTGCCAGCAGCCGTGCCGGGACTAGCACAGATACGCAGTATTTT; CDR3aa: CASSRAGTSTDTQYF; j_gene: TRBJ2-3; v_gene: TRBV5-6; abundance: .; d_gene: .
CDR3nt: TGTGCCAGCAGCTTGAACGAGATGAACACTGAAGCTTTCTTT; CDR3aa: CASSLNEMNTEAFF; j_gene: TRBJ1-1; v_gene: TRBV5-8; abundance: .; d_gene: .
CDR3nt: TGTGCCAGCAGCTATTGGCCGGATGGCTACACCTTC; CDR3aa: CASSYWPDGYTF; j_gene: TRBJ1-2; v_gene: TRBV5-8; abundance: .; d_gene: .
CDR3nt: TGTGCCAGCAGTGATCTCGGGACAACTGGAAACACCATATATTTT; CDR3aa: CASSDLGTTGNTIYF; j_gene: TRBJ1-3; v_gene: TRBV2; abundance: .; d_gene: .
CDR3nt: TGTGCCAGTACGTGGCGGGACCCTCGGGAGCAGTACTTC; CDR3aa: CASTWRDPREQYF; j_gene: TRBJ2-7; v_gene: TRBV28; abundance: .; d_gene: .
CDR3nt: TGCGCCAGCAGTGAAATTGATTCTTCGGATACGCAGTATTTT; CDR3aa: CASSEIDSSDTQYF; j_gene: TRBJ2-3; v_gene: TRBV10-2; abundance: .; d_gene: .